This paragraph covers one T cell receptor (beta chain) sequence. This sample was taken from a study of blood T cells in healthy people across ages. A J-beta primer mix and a sample-barcoded 5' primer were used in a second PCR of roughly 6 to 11 cycles. Using its own MiXCR run on the 5' RACE reads, TCRdb lists one record per CDR3 protein. The data contain fewer than 800,000 distinct CDR3 sequences, around 25% of them seen just once; the ten biggest clones take up more than 8%. Looked up from germline, CDR1 is MNHEY and CDR2 is SVGEGT. The length of the CDR3 is 21 residues. The junction had 19 bases not matched to a gene; V was cut back by 2 bases and J by 0 bases. The sample was also reused in another study, on T cells of mothers and their children.

The clonotype comes from a boy aged 5-17 years in good health. The sequencing sample was made of blood. The chain uses TRBV6-2 or TRBV6-3 and TRBJ2-1; TRBD1 matches at 7 bases. CDR3 loop: CASSYPIDRVSFVGSYNEQFF. The CDR3 DNA is TGTGCCAGCAGTTACCCCATCGACAGGGTTAGTTTCGTCGGCTCCTACAATGAGCAGTTCTTC.